This T cell receptor (beta chain) appears in the sequencing data of a study of cytomegalovirus exposure and HLA in healthy donors. Study-level findings and limits: Follow-up analysis later connected one missense variant in DCLRE1C with trimming of TCR beta V- and J-genes.

This CDR3 spans 16 amino acids. Losses at the gene ends were 5 bases for V and 3 bases for J; bases not matched to a gene: 11. Looked up from germline, CDR1 is SGHKS and CDR2 is YYEKEE (reference sequence). As regards this clone: What it binds is not known.

A multiplex PCR was run with 60 Vbeta primers and 13 Jbeta primers. The method was immunoSEQ multiplex PCR; TCRdb's version includes in-frame clones alone and lacks a portion of them. The profile shows about 200,000 clones, over 65% of them singletons. The rearrangement uses TRBV5-5 and TRBJ1-5; 7 positions match TRBD1. Sample: PBMCs. This clonotype was sampled from a woman in her twenties or thirties in good health and CMV-seronegative. Written as DNA, the CDR3 is TGTGCCAGCAGTTCTCTGACCGGGACAGTCAATCAGCCCCAGCATTTT. Translation: CASSSLTGTVNQPQHF.